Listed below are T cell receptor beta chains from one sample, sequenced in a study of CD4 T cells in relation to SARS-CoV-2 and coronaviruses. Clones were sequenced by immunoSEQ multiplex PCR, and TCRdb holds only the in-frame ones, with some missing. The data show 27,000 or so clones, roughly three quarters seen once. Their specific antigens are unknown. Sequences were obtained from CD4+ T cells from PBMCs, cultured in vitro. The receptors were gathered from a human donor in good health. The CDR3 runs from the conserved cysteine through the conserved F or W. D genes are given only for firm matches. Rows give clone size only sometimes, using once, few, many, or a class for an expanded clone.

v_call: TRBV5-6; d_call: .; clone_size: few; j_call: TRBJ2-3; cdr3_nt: TGTGCCAGCAGCTTGAACGTTTGGGGACACCTAAGCACAGATACGCAGTATTTT; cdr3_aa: CASSLNVWGHLSTDTQYF
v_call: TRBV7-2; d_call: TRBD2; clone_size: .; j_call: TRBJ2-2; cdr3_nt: TGTGCCAGCAGCTTAGGTAGCGGGTTTCGTACCGGGGAGCTGTTTTTT; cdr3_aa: CASSLGSGFRTGELFF
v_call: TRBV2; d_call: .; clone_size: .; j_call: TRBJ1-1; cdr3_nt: TGTGCCATCCAAAGTAACAGGGACTCTGAAGCTTTCTTT; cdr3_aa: CAIQSNRDSEAFF
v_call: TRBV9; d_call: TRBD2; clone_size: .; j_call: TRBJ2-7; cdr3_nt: TGTGCCAGCTCGGGACTAGCGGGCTCCTACGAGCAGTACTTC; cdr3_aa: CASSGLAGSYEQYF
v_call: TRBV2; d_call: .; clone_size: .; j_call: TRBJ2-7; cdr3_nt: TGTGCCAGCAGAACCGATAGCAGCTACGAGCAGTACTTC; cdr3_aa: CASRTDSSYEQYF
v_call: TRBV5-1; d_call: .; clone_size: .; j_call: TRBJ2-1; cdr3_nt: TGCGCCAGCAGCCTTTCGGTCCTAAATAACAATGAGCAGTTCTTC; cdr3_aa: CASSLSVLNNNEQFF
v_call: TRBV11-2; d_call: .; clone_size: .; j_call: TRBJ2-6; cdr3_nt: TGTGCCAGCAGCTTAGAAGGGGATGGCGTCAACGTCCTGACTTTC; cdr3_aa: CASSLEGDGVNVLTF
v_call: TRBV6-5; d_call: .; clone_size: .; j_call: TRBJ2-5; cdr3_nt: TGTGCCAGCAGTTACTCGATCATATCGGAGACCCAGTACTTC; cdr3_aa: CASSYSIISETQYF
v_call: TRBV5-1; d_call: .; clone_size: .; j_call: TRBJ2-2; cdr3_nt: TGCGCCAGCAGCTTGGTAGGGACCCTGGCTGGGGAGCTGTTTTTT; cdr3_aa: CASSLVGTLAGELFF
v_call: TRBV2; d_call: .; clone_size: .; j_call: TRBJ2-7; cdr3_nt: TGTGCCAGCAACCGGCCATTGGAGTCCGAGCAGTACTTC; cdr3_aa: CASNRPLESEQYF
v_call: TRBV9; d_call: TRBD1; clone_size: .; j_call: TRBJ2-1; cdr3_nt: TGTGCCAGCAGCGAGGCCGGGACAGTCAAGCAGTTCTTC; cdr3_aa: CASSEAGTVKQFF
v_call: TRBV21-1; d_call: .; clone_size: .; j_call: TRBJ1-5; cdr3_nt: TGTGCCAGCAGCAGGGTTGGGACAGGGCGAGGGATAGGCAATCAGCCCCAGCATTTT; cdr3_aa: CASSRVGTGRGIGNQPQHF
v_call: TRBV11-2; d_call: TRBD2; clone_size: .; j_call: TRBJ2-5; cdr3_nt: TGTGCCAGCAGCCGCCTAAGAGCGGGAGGTGGGGAGACCCAGTACTTC; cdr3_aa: CASSRLRAGGGETQYF
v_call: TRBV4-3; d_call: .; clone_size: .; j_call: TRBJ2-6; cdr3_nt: TGCGCCAGCAGCCAAGTCTCAGGCCTCACTCCTTCTGGGGCCAACGTCCTGACTTTC; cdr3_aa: CASSQVSGLTPSGANVLTF
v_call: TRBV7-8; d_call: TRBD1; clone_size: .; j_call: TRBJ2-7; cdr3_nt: TGTGCCAGCAGCTTAGCCGACAGGGTCCCCTACGAGCAGTACTTC; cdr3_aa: CASSLADRVPYEQYF
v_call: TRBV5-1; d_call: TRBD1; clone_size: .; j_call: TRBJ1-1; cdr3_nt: TGCGCCAGCAGCGCCCAGGGGGACACTGAAGCTTTCTTT; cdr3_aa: CASSAQGDTEAFF
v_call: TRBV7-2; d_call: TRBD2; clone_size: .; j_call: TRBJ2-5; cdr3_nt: TGTGCCAGCAGCTTAGGGACTAGCGGGCCACAGGGGACCCAGTACTTC; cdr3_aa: CASSLGTSGPQGTQYF
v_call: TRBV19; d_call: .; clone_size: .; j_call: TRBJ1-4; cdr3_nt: TGTGCCAGTTCGGGAGCGACTAATGAAAAACTGTTTTTT; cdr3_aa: CASSGATNEKLFF
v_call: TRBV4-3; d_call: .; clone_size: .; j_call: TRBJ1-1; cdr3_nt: TGCGCCAGCAGCCAAGTCGGGGGTGGGAACACTGAAGCTTTCTTT; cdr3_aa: CASSQVGGGNTEAFF
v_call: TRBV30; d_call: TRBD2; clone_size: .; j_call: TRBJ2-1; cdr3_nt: TGTGCCTGGGGAACTTACGCGGGAGTGTATGCACAGTCCTACAATGAGCAGTTCTTC; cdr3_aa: CAWGTYAGVYAQSYNEQFF
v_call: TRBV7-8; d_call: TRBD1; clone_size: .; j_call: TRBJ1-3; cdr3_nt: TGTGCCAGCAGCTTAGACCAGGGGGCTGGAAACACCATATATTTT; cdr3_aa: CASSLDQGAGNTIYF
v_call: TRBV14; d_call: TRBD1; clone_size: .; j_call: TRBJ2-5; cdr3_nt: TGTGCCAGCAGCTTCATCGACAGGGGCCTAAGGGAGACCCAGTACTTC; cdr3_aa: CASSFIDRGLRETQYF
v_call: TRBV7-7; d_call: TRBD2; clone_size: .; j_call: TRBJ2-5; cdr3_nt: TGTGCTAGCAGCCGTAGCGGGAGAGGAGAGACCCAGTACTTC; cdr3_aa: CASSRSGRGETQYF
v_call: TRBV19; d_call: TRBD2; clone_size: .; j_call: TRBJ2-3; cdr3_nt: TGTGCCAGTAGTCAGACTAGCGGGAGTACAGATACGCAGTATTTT; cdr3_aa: CASSQTSGSTDTQYF
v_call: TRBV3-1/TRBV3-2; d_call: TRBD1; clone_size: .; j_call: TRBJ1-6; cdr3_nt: TGTGCCAGCAGCCCGCGGGACAGGGGGGTTTATGCACCCCTCCACTTT; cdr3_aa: CASSPRDRGVYAPLHF
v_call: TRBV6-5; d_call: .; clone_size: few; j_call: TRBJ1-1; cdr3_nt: TGTGCCAGCAGTTTAATGGGCAGGGAAGCGGGAGAAGCTTTCTTT; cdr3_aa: CASSLMGREAGEAFF
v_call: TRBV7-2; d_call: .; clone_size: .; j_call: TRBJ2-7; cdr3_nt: TGTGCCAGCAGCGTTCCCGCCGTTGGGGGCTACGAGCAGTACTTC; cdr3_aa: CASSVPAVGGYEQYF
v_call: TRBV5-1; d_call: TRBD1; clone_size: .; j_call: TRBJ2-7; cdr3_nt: TGCGCCAGCAGCGGGACAGTTTCCTACGAGCAGTACTTC; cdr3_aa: CASSGTVSYEQYF
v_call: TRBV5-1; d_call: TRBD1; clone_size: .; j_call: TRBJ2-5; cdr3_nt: TGCGCCAGCAGTTCCGACAGGGGCGACGAGACCCAGTACTTC; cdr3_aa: CASSSDRGDETQYF
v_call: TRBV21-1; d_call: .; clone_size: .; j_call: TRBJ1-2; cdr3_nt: TGTGCCAGCAGCAAAGCGCTTGGGGCTCACTATGGCTACACCTTC; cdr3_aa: CASSKALGAHYGYTF
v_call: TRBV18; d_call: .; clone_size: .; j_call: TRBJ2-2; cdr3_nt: TGTGCCAGCTCACCAGTGGGCCTAAACACCGGGGAGCTGTTTTTT; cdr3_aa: CASSPVGLNTGELFF
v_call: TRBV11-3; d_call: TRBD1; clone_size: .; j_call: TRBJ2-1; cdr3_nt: TGTGCCAGCAGCCTCCAGACAGGGACGAATGAGCAGTTCTTC; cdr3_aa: CASSLQTGTNEQFF
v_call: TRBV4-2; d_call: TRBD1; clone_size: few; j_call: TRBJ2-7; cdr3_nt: TGTGCCAGCAGCCAAGGACAGGGCTCCTACGAGCAGTACTTC; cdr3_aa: CASSQGQGSYEQYF
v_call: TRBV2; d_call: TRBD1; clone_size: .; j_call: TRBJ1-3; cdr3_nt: TGTGCCAGCAGGGCCTGGGACAGCTCTGGAAACACCATATATTTT; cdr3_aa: CASRAWDSSGNTIYF
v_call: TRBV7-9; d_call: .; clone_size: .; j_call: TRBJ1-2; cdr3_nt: TGTGCCAGCAGCAACTCCCCGGGCCCTTTTGACACCTTC; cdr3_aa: CASSNSPGPFDTF
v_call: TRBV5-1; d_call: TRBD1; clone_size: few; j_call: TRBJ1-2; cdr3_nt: TGCGCCAGCAGCTTAGACGGGACAGGGGGCTACTATGGCTACACCTTC; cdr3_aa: CASSLDGTGGYYGYTF
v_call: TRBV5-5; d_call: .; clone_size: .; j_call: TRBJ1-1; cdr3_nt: TGTGCCAGCAGCTTGGTTGAGGGGACTGAAGCTTTCTTT; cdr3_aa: CASSLVEGTEAFF
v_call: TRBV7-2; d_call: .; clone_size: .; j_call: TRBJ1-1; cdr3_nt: TGTGCCAGCAGCTTACTCGGGGTCACTGAAGCTTTCTTT; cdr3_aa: CASSLLGVTEAFF
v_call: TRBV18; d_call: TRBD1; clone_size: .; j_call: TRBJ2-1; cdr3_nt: TGTGCCAGCTCACCACCAAACACAAACAGGGGGCGCAACACTGAGCAGTTCTTC; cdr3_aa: CASSPPNTNRGRNTEQFF
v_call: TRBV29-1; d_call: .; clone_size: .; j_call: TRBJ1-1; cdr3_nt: TGCAGCGTCACTCCTCGTAGTAGACTCACTGAAGCTTTCTTT; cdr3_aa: CSVTPRSRLTEAFF
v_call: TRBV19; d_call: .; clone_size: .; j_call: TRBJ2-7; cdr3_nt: TGTGCCAGTAGTATTCCAGGAACCTACGAGCAGTACTTC; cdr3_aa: CASSIPGTYEQYF
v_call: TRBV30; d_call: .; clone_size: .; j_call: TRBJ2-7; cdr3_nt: TGTGCCTGGAGCAGGGCGACCTACGAGCAGTACTTC; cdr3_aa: CAWSRATYEQYF
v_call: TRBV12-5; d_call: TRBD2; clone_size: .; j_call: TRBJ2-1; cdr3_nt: TGTGCTAGTGGTTTGGGGCTGGGGCGGGGGGGTGTCAATGAGCAGTTCTTC; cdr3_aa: CASGLGLGRGGVNEQFF
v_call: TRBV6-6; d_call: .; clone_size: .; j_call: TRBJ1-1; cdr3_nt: TGTGCCAGCACCCAAAGCAGGAGGAACACTGAAGCTTTCTTT; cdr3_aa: CASTQSRRNTEAFF
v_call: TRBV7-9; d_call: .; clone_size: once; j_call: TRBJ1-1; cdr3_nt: TGTGCCAGCAGCGAACTTAACACTGAAGCTTTCTTT; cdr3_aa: CASSELNTEAFF
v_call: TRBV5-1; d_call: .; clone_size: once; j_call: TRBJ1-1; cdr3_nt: TGCGCCAGCACCTGGAATGGGAACACTGAAGCTTTCTTT; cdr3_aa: CASTWNGNTEAFF
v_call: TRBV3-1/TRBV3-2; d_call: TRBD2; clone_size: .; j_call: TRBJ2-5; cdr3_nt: TGTGCCAGCAGCCATCGTCCGCTAGCGGGACGGAAGACCCAGTACTTC; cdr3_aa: CASSHRPLAGRKTQYF
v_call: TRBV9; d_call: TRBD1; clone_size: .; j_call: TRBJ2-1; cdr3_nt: TGTGCCAGCAGCGCGAGTCGGACAGGAGACAATGAGCAGTTCTTC; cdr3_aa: CASSASRTGDNEQFF
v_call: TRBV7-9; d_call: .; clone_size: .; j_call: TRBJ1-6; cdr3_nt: TGTGCCAGCAGTTCTCACCAAGGAGATTCACCCCTCCACTTT; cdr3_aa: CASSSHQGDSPLHF
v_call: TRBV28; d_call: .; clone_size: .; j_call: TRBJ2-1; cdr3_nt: TGTGCCAGCAGTTTGACAGCATACTACAATGAGCAGTTCTTC; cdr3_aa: CASSLTAYYNEQFF